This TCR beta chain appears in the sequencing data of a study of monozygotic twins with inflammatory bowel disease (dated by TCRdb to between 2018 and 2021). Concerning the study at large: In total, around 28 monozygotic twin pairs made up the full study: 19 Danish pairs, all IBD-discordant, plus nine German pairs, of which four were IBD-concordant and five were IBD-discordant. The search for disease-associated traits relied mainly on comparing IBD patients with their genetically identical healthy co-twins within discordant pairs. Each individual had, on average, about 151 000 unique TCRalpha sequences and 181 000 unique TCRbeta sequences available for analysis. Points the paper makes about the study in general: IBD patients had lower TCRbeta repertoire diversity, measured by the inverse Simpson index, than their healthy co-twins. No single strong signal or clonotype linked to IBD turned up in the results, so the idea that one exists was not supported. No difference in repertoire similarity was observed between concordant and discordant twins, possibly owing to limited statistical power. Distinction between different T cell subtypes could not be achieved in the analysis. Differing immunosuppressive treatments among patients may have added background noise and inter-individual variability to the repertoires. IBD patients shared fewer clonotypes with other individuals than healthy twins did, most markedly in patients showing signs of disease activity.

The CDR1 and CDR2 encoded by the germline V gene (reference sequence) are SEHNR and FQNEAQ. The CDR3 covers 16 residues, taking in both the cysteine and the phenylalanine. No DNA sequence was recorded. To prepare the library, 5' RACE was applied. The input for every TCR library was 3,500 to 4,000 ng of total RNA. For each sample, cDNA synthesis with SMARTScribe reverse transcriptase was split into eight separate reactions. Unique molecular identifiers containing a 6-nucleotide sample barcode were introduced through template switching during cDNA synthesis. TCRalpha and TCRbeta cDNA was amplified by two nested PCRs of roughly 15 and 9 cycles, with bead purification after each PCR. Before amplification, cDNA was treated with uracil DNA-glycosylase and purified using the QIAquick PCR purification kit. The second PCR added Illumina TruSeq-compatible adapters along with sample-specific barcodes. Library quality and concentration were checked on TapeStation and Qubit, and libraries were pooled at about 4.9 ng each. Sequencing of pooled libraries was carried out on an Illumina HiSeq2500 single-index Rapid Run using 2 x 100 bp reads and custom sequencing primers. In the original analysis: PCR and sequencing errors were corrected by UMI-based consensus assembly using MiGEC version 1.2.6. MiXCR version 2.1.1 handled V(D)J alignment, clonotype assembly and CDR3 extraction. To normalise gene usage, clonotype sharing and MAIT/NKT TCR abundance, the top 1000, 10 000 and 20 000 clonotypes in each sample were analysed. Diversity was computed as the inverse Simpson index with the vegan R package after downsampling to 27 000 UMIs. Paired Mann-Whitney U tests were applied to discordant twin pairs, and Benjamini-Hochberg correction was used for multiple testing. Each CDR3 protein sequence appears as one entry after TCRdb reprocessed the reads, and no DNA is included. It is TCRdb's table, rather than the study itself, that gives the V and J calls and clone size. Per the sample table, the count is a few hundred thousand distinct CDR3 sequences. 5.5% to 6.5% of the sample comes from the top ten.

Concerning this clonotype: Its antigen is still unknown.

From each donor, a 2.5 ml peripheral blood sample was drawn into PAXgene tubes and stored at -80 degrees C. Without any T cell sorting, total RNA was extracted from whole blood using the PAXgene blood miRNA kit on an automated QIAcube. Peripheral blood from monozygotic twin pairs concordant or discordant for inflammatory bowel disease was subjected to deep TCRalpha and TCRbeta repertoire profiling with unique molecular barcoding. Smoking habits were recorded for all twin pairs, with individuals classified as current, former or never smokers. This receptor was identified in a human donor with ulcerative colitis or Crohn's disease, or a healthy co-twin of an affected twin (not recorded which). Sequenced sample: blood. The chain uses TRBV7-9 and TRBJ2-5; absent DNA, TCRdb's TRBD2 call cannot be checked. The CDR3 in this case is CASSSWTSGDQETQYF.